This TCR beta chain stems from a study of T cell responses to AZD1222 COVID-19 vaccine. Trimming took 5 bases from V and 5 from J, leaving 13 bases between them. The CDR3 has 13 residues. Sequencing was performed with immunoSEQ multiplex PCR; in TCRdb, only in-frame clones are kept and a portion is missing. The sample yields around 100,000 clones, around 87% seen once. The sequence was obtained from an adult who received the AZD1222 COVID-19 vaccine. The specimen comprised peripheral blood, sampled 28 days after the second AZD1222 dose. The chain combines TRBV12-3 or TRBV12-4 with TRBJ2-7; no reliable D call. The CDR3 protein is CASSKRNSDEQYF. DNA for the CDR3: TGTGCCAGCAGTAAAAGAAATTCGGACGAGCAGTACTTC.